These T cell receptor beta chains were read from a single sample in a study of cytomegalovirus exposure and HLA in healthy donors. Generated by immunoSEQ multiplex PCR, the TCRdb table keeps only in-frame clones and is missing some. This table holds about 96,000 clones, 65% to 80% found once. Sequencing was performed on PBMCs. The source is a female donor in good health and CMV-seropositive. The CDR3 runs from the conserved cysteine through the conserved F or W. Rows may omit the clone size; those that give it use once, few, many or a size class.

size: -
V: TRBV7-9
CDR3: CASSLTDREAEAFF

size: -
V: TRBV6-5
CDR3: CASGDRGRFYGYTF

size: -
V: TRBV5-4
CDR3: CASSLNGGAGEYF

size: medium-sized
V: TRBV27
CDR3: CASRLQGWVTEAFF

size: -
V: TRBV7-6
CDR3: CASSLAVAGGSYNEQFF

size: -
V: TRBV5-4
CDR3: CASSHGTGGRASGYTF

size: -
V: TRBV7-2
CDR3: CASSLDRVYEQYF

size: -
V: TRBV30
CDR3: CAWGRGSYEQYF

size: -
V: TRBV27
CDR3: CASSLWRLAGGEGSYNEQFF

size: -
V: TRBV2
CDR3: CASSEASGWGMNTEAFF

size: -
V: TRBV2
CDR3: CASRRGADTQYF

size: few
V: TRBV10-2
CDR3: CASSEPGQQETQYF

size: -
V: TRBV5-6
CDR3: CASSLRGIQETQYF

size: few
V: TRBV11-2
CDR3: CASSLWGRVILGTEAFF

size: -
V: TRBV6-5
CDR3: CASSWLAGLSYNEQFF

size: -
V: TRBV29-1
CDR3: CSVEEDTETQYF

size: -
V: TRBV2
CDR3: CASSELRGGGYTF